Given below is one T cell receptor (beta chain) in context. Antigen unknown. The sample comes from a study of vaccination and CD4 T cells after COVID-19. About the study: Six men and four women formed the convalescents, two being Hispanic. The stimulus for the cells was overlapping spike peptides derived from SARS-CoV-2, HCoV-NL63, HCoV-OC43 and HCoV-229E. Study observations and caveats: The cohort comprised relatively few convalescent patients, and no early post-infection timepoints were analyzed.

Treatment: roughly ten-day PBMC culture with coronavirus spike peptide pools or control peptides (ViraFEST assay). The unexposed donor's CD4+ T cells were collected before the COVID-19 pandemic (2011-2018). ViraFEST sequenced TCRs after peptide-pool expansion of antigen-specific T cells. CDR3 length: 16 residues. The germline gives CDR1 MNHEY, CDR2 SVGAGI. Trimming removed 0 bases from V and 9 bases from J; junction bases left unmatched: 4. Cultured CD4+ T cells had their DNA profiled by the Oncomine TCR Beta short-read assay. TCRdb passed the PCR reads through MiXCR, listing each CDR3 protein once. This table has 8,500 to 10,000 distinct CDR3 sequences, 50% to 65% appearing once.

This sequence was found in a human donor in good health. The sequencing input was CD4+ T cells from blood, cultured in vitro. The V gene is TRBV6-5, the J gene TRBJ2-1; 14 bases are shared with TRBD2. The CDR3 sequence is CASSYSGTSGSSEQFF. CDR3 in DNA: TGTGCCAGCAGTTACTCCGGGACTAGCGGGAGTAGTGAGCAGTTCTTC.